This TCR beta chain stems from a study of blood T cells in healthy people across ages (dated by TCRdb to the mid-2010s). Some background on the complete study: In model experiments, template switching captured about one uniquely barcoded TCR beta cDNA molecule for every two T cells. The study measured age-related changes in TCR beta repertoire diversity using deep sequencing normalized with unique cDNA molecular identifiers. Four age groups were formed from the donors: young (average approximately 17 years), middle-aged (around 41), aged (around 62) and long-lived (roughly 88). To avoid experimental bias, donors of different ages were randomly spread across the sequencing lanes. For two donors (one aged 18 to 30 and one aged 80 or older), the study analyzed two additional independent replicas of 1 million unique cDNA reads from the same blood draw.

As for this clonotype: Its cognate antigen has yet to be identified. No quality values exist for individual bases; no much larger clone is one base distant.

The library came from 5' RACE. Sequencing was performed on an Illumina HiSeq 2500. A second PCR of roughly 6 to 11 cycles was performed with a sample-barcoded 5' primer and a J-beta primer mix. A template-switch 5' adaptor carrying 12 random nucleotides introduced a unique molecular identifier onto each TCR beta cDNA molecule. Each sample yielded at least 3 million CDR3-containing paired-end reads. First-strand cDNA synthesis was performed from all RNA using the Mint cDNA synthesis kit, with priming by a TRBC-specific oligonucleotide. After uracil-DNA glycosylase treatment, a first 18-cycle PCR used universal primers M1SS and BC2_uni_R on all cDNA. Per the source publication's procedure: For normalization, 1 million high-quality reads, each with a distinct molecular identifier, were randomly selected from each sample. Reads sharing molecular identifiers were discarded rather than binned into consensus sequences. CDR3 identification, clonotype clustering and error correction used MiTCR with a Q25 quality threshold and the strictest error-elimination algorithm. A nonparametric unseen species model using Euler transformation provided a lower-bound estimate of total TCR beta diversity. Clones were called with MiXCR by TCRdb after fastp trimmed the public reads at Q25, and only in-frame beta chains were retained. Each entry is one CDR3 protein sequence, shown with its most common DNA and genes. Clone size and V and J calls follow TCRdb, not the original study. Here the sample has over a million distinct CDR3 sequences; 35% to 50% occur a single time. The ten largest account for approximately 19% of the sample.

The V and J ends are trimmed by 2 bases and 9 bases, leaving 14 bases between them. The cysteine opens and the phenylalanine closes a CDR3 of 14 amino acids. The sequence is cut down to CDR3 DNA, 42 bases in frame from base 1. Reading the germline V gene gives CDR1 SNHLY and CDR2 FYNNEI. Systemically healthy Caucasian individuals from Russia, some 38 in total and aged roughly 6 to 100 years, were included as donors. Each donor gave approximately 9.3 milliliters of peripheral blood, collected into EDTA-treated Vacutainer tubes. Ficoll-Paque density-gradient centrifugation was used to isolate PBMCs, with at least 6 million per sample. Total RNA, at least 5.5 micrograms per sample, was extracted from PBMCs with Trizol reagent. For every donor, an aliquot of PBMCs went through flow cytometry to measure the percentages of naive CD45RAhigh/CD27high T cells. What the work shows at the level of the full study, not this receptor alone: A strong correlation was found between observed TCR beta diversity and the percentage of naive T cells measured by flow cytometry. Bulk unsorted PBMC profiling prevented conclusive comparison of naive and antigen-experienced compartments. Observed TCR beta diversity per million T cells fell roughly linearly with age, and a significant reduction was already apparent by age around 44. Estimates of total diversity based on one million sequenced T cells were considered lower bounds and underestimates. Compared with the aged group, more naive CD4+ T cells, fewer expanded clones and increased TCR diversity were shown by the long-lived group, suggesting age selection. Donor CMV infection status was unknown, potentially confounding age-related changes in expanded clonotypes.

Sequenced input: blood. The TCR originated in a woman aged 55-75 years in good health. Recombination joined TRBV2 with TRBJ2-1; the best D guess is TRBD2, with 6 bases matching. The encoded CDR3 is CASSESAWGGEQFF. DNA sequence: TGTGCCAGCAGTGAAAGCGCATGGGGAGGTGAGCAGTTCTTC.